Presented here are 15 T cell receptor beta chains from one specimen sequenced in a study of identical twins. TCRdb used MiXCR to reprocess the 5' RACE reads, holding one entry per CDR3 protein. The sample lists about 520,000 distinct CDR3 sequences, roughly 21% occurring once. These data were also reused for a study on T cells expressing NK-cell markers.

Material for sequencing was CD4+ T cells sorted from blood. The receptors were sampled from a woman aged 18-29 years in good health.

This clonotype showed up just a few times. V and J are TRBV12-3 or TRBV12-4 and TRBJ1-5; D uncertain. V dropped 7 bases and J dropped 0 bases, with 10 bases sitting between them. The CDR3 extends over 14 amino acids. DNA for the CDR3: TGTGCCAGCACAACCAGTGATAGCAATCAGCCCCAGCATTTT. It encodes CASTTSDSNQPQHF.

This clonotype was found many times. The gene calls are TRBV20-1 and TRBJ2-1, with 10 bases matching TRBD2. Germline V gene sequence: CDR1 DFQATT, CDR2 SNEGSKA (reference sequence). The CDR3 length is 16 residues. Unmatched junction bases numbered 13, after V lost 3 bases and J lost 8 bases. The CDR3 protein is CSASRQASGGGDEQFF. In DNA form, the CDR3 reads TGCAGTGCTAGCCGCCAGGCTAGCGGGGGTGGGGATGAGCAGTTCTTC.

The chain recombines TRBV6-4 with TRBJ2-2; D is perhaps TRBD1 (6 bases). The CDR3 is 14 amino acids. The germline CDR1 and CDR2 sequences are MRHNA and SNTAGT. Trimming took 5 bases from V and 6 from J, leaving 13 bases between them. CDR3 sequence reads: CASSRDIGAGELFF. The CDR3 DNA is TGTGCCAGCAGTCGGGACATTGGGGCCGGGGAGCTGTTTTTT.

The CDR3 DNA sequence: TGCAGTGCTAGGGACAGGGGGTGGAACACTGAAGCTTTCTTT. Translated: CSARDRGWNTEAFF. This rearrangement joins TRBV20-1 to TRBJ1-1; TRBD1 aligns across 10 bases. The CDR3 extends over 14 amino acids. Germline trimming cut 3 bases from V and 1 base from J; bases unmatched to any gene: 2. Germline CDR1 and CDR2: DFQATT and SNEGSKA (reference sequence).

This clonotype was recorded a few times. The chain recombines TRBV7-9 with TRBJ1-1, with TRBD1 identical over 8 bases. Germline V CDR1 and CDR2: SEHNR, FQNEAQ (reference sequence). V shed 0 bases and J 5 bases; nucleotides not matched to a gene: 5. This CDR3 spans 15 amino acids. The CDR3 coding sequence is TGTGCCAGCAGCTTAGCGCTAACAGGGGGTACTGAAGCTTTCTTT. Translating it yields CASSLALTGGTEAFF.

This chain joins TRBV20-1 and TRBJ2-6; no firm D call. The germline V gene has CDR1 DFQATT and CDR2 SNEGSKA (reference sequence). This CDR3 spans 17 amino acids. Deletions cut 2 bases from V and 2 bases from J, with 16 bases between. The CDR3 region is CSARPREVSAGANVLTF. In nucleotides, the CDR3 is TGCAGTGCTAGACCTAGGGAAGTGAGTGCTGGGGCCAACGTCCTGACTTTC.

The chain employs TRBV5-1 and TRBJ1-4, with D possibly matching TRBD1 (6 bases). Between the trimmed V and J ends, which lost 4 bases and 8 bases, there was a span of 18 bases. Germline CDR1 and CDR2: SGHRS and YFSETQ. CDR3 length: 15 amino acids. CDR3 sequence: CASSIDRRSGEKLFF. Here the CDR3 DNA reads TGCGCCAGCAGCATTGACAGGAGGTCGGGGGAAAAACTGTTTTTT.

This clonotype was recorded a few times. This chain joins TRBV4-1 and TRBJ2-1, with 15 bases matching TRBD2. J lost 1 base, V lost 8 bases, and 12 bases had no gene match. The CDR3 extends over 19 amino acids. The germline CDR1 and CDR2 sequences are MGHRA and YSYEKL. CDR3 DNA: TGCGCCAGCCTCCCTGGACTAGCGGGAGGGAGGAGGTCCTACAATGAGCAGTTCTTC. Protein: CASLPGLAGGRRSYNEQFF.

The table lists this clonotype with a few counts. The chain carries TRBV11-2 and TRBJ2-1; TRBD1 might be the D (7 bases). V was clipped by 1 base and J by 9 bases, with 28 bases between them. The V gene's germline CDR1 is SGHAT and CDR2 FQNNGV. This CDR3 region has 19 residues. The CDR3 DNA reads as TGTGCCAGCAGCTTAGTTGGCGTTTGGGGCAGGGGGGACGTGATTGAGCAGTTCTTC. Translation gives CASSLVGVWGRGDVIEQFF.

The rearrangement links TRBV20-1 to TRBJ1-1; 7 bases fit TRBD1. The CDR3 consists of 15 residues. Germline V gives CDR1 DFQATT, CDR2 SNEGSKA (reference sequence). V trimming: 1 base; J trimming: 0 bases; junction bases outside the gene matches: 5. DNA for the CDR3: TGCAGTGCTAGAGGCGGCAGGGGGATGAACACTGAAGCTTTCTTT. Translation: CSARGGRGMNTEAFF.

This clonotype was detected only a few times. The chain uses TRBV20-1 and TRBJ2-1; 8 nucleotides align to TRBD2. The CDR3 is made up of 14 amino acids. From germline, CDR1 is DFQATT and CDR2 SNEGSKA (reference sequence). J was trimmed by 0 bases and V by 5 bases; bases with no gene match: 3. DNA for the CDR3: TGCAGTGCTTTCGGACTAGCCTCCTACAATGAGCAGTTCTTC. Translating it yields CSAFGLASYNEQFF.

This clonotype was counted only a few times. This chain uses TRBV5-1 with TRBJ2-7, with D possibly being TRBD2 (5 bases). The germline V gene has CDR1 SGHRS and CDR2 YFSETQ. The CDR3 extends over 14 amino acids. V lost 3 bases and J 5 bases, leaving 15 bases between the germline ends. CDR3 sequence: CASSSRTSFDEQYF. CDR3 coding DNA: TGCGCCAGCAGCTCACGAACTAGTTTCGACGAGCAGTACTTC.

V and J are TRBV3-1 and TRBJ2-1; TRBD2 agrees at 10 bases. V trimming: 4 bases; J trimming: 1 base; junction bases outside the gene matches: 4. CDR1 and CDR2 from the germline V gene are LGHDT and YNNKEL (reference sequence). This CDR3 has 16 amino acids. The CDR3 nucleotides are TGTGCCAGCAGCCCCACTAGCGGGAAGTCCTACAATGAGCAGTTCTTC. Translation gives CASSPTSGKSYNEQFF.

There are a few counts of this clonotype. The rearrangement links TRBV25-1 to TRBJ2-1; 8 bases are a match to TRBD2. CDR3 length equals 15 residues. V gave up 1 base and J gave up 7 bases; unmatched junction bases: 6. Looked up from germline, CDR1 is MGHDK and CDR2 is SYGVNS. This CDR3 reads CASSEFNGRGNEQFF. In nucleotides, the CDR3 is TGTGCCAGCAGTGAATTCAACGGGAGGGGTAATGAGCAGTTCTTC. The variable domain in full, with the rest retrieved from reference TRBV25-1 and TRBJ2-1, is EADIYQTPRYLVIGTGKKITLECSQTMGHDKMYWYQQDPGMELHLIHYSYGVNSTEKGDLSSESTVSRIRTEHFPLTLESARPSHTSQYLCASSEFNGRGNEQFFGPGTRLTVL.

CDR3 nucleotides: TGTGCCAGCAGTGGTGGTGGCCTTTATACCTCCAAAAACATTCAGTACTTC. It translates to CASSGGGLYTSKNIQYF. The genes are TRBV2 and TRBJ2-4; D unclear. Trimming pared 4 bases from V and 2 bases from J, leaving 18 bases between. This CDR3 has 17 amino acids. The germline gives CDR1 SNHLY, CDR2 FYNNEI.